This entry lists 2 T cell receptor beta chains sequenced from one sample in a study of blood T cells in healthy people across ages. Using a J-beta primer mix together with a sample-barcoded 5' primer, a second PCR was run for about 7 to 12 cycles. TCRdb used MiXCR to reprocess the 5' RACE reads, holding one entry per CDR3 protein. This sample has around 650,000 distinct CDR3 sequences, with approximately 29% found just once. The sequenced material came from blood. The receptors shown here come from a woman of 80 years or more in good health.

This clonotype appeared a single time. Being one base from a much bigger clone, this may be a read error. CDR3 nucleotide sequence: TGTGCCAGCAGCCTCAGGGCGGGGTGGGATACGCAGTATTTT. This codes for CASSLRAGWDTQYF. The chain links TRBV11-2 to TRBJ2-3, with D possibly being TRBD2 (6 bases). Germline V CDR1 and CDR2: SGHAT, FQNNGV. V was cut by 5 bases and J by 6 bases, with 15 bases left in between. This CDR3 is 14 amino acids long. The variable domain in full, completed from reference TRBV11-2 and TRBJ2-3, reads EAGVAQSPRYKIIEKRQSVAFWCNPISGHATLYWYQQILGQGPKLLIQFQNNGVVDDSQLPKDRFSAERLKGVDSTLKIQPAKLEDSAVYLCASSLRAGWDTQYFGPGTRLTVL.

To note about this clonotype: A much larger clone lies one base from this, so it may be a read error. The V and J genes are TRBV2 and TRBJ2-3; 8 positions match TRBD2. Germline CDR1 is SNHLY and CDR2 is FYNNEI. The CDR3 totals 15 residues. Losses at the gene ends were 0 bases for V and 6 bases for J; bases not matched to a gene: 5. The CDR3 coding sequence is TGTGCCAGCAGTGAAGCCGGGGGGGCCCGTGATACGCAGTATTTT. Translated, it gives CASSEAGGARDTQYF.